This T cell receptor (beta chain) was sequenced for a study of blood T cell repertoires in COVID-19. Turning to the study itself: Some COVID-19 samples were acute and others convalescent; all came from the United States, Italy and Spain.

Losses at the gene ends were 7 bases for V and 7 bases for J; bases not matched to a gene: 10. The germline gives CDR1 MNHEY, CDR2 SVGAGI. The CDR3 length is 14 residues. The authors' processing: Nucleated cell number was recorded as an estimate derived from reference gene primer amplification. Clones were read by immunoSEQ multiplex PCR, and TCRdb kept only the in-frame ones, dropping some. Clone size and V and J calls were adopted from that table, with D and trimming inferred from the DNA. The table lists 150,000 or so clones, approximately 92% of them singletons. Sequenced input: peripheral blood. The J gene is TRBJ2-1, the V gene TRBV6-5, with TRBD2 matching 7 bases. The sequence came from a woman aged 50 to 60 with acute or convalescent COVID-19. Here the CDR3 reads CASKAGVGWNEQFF. CDR3 nucleotides: TGTGCCAGCAAGGCGGGAGTAGGTTGGAATGAGCAGTTCTTC.